Each of the 13 T cell receptor beta chains below was sequenced from the same sample in a study of CD8 T cells in ankylosing spondylitis. Findings and caveats of the study: Under 10 highly homologous variants formed a TCR beta motif that appeared characteristic of ankylosing spondylitis blood.

TCRdb used MiXCR to reprocess the 5' RACE reads, holding one entry per CDR3 protein. The table shows over 400,000 distinct CDR3 sequences, with roughly 25% occurring only once. Their antigens are not known. Sequencing was performed on blood, either unsorted or a sorted T cell fraction (not recorded which). These receptors were taken from a male donor with ankylosing spondylitis.

This clonotype was counted only a few times. CDR3 DNA sequence: TGCAGTGCTAGCCCCCAGTCGACCACGAAGAACACCGGGGAGCTGTTTTTT. This gives the protein CSASPQSTTKNTGELFF. This chain uses TRBV20-1 with TRBJ2-2; D unresolved. Germline V gene lookup returns CDR1 DFQATT and CDR2 SNEGSKA (reference sequence). Deletions cut 3 bases from V and 1 base from J, with 18 bases between. This CDR3 contains 17 residues.

This clonotype was observed a few times. V and J are TRBV12-3 or TRBV12-4 and TRBJ2-4, with D possibly matching TRBD1 (5 bases). The CDR3 spans 13 residues. Trimming took 0 bases from V and 13 from J, leaving 13 bases between them. The CDR3 DNA reads as TGTGCCAGCAGTTTAGCGCCAGGGTTTAGACAGTACTTC. It specifies CASSLAPGFRQYF.

This clonotype was counted at least ten times. The chain recombines TRBV5-1 with TRBJ1-3; D not certain. The CDR3 extends over 19 amino acids. Trimming pared 0 bases from V and 0 bases from J, leaving 19 bases between. CDR1 is SGHRS, CDR2 YFSETQ, per germline. CDR3 in amino acids: CASSLGSSTWFNSGNTIYF. The CDR3 DNA reads as TGCGCCAGCAGCTTGGGATCCTCGACTTGGTTCAACTCTGGAAACACCATATATTTT.

The chain has TRBV20-1 and TRBJ2-2; 8 positions agree with TRBD2. Germline trimming cut 2 bases from V and 0 bases from J; bases unmatched to any gene: 14. Germline V CDR1 and CDR2: DFQATT, SNEGSKA (reference sequence). This CDR3 spans 19 amino acids. The CDR3 DNA sequence: TGCAGTGCTAGACGGGCTAGCGGGCTGTTACTCGCGAACACCGGGGAGCTGTTTTTT. This codes for CSARRASGLLLANTGELFF.

J is TRBJ1-1 and V is TRBV15; 7 positions agree with TRBD1. Germline values: CDR1 LNHNV, CDR2 YYDKDF (reference sequence). With 3 bases clipped from V and 0 bases from J, the junction kept 7 bases outside the gene matches. The CDR3 length is 16 residues. The CDR3 spells CATSRDAGGMNTEAFF. Here the CDR3 DNA reads TGTGCCACCAGCAGGGATGCAGGGGGTATGAACACTGAAGCTTTCTTT.

The genes are TRBV13 and TRBJ2-1, with unresolved D. Per the germline V gene, CDR1 is PRHDT and CDR2 is FYEKMQ (reference sequence). The CDR3 consists of 12 residues. Trimming shortened V by 5 bases and J by 9 bases, and 11 bases separated the two germline ends. The CDR3 is CASSPSSPEQFF. CDR3 bases: TGTGCCAGCAGCCCAAGCTCCCCTGAGCAGTTCTTC.

Many counts were recorded for this clonotype. The chain recombines TRBV29-1 with TRBJ1-1, with D unresolved. The V end was cut by 7 bases, the J end by 4 bases, with 16 bases between. The CDR3 totals 13 residues. CDR1 SQVTM and CDR2 ANQGSEA come from the germline V gene. CDR3 sequence reads: CSARPTLGTEAFF. CDR3 sequence (DNA): TGCAGCGCTCGACCGACCTTGGGCACTGAAGCTTTCTTT.

CDR3 DNA: TGCGCCAGCAGTGAGTCAGGACAGGATAGGGATGAGCAGTTCTTC. Its protein product is CASSESGQDRDEQFF. V and J are TRBV10-1 and TRBJ2-1; 7 bases are shared with TRBD1. This CDR3 is 15 amino acids long. Germline CDR1 WNHNN, CDR2 SYGVQD (reference sequence). The V and J ends lost 0 bases and 8 bases, in that order; junction bases with no gene match: 7.

There are many counts of this clonotype. V is TRBV12-3 or TRBV12-4 and J is TRBJ1-6; TRBD1 matches at 7 bases. V lost 6 bases, J lost 7 bases, and 3 bases stayed unmatched. The CDR3 runs 13 residues. The CDR3 DNA reads TGTGCCAGCAGCTTACAGGGGAATTCACCCCTCCACTTT. Protein: CASSLQGNSPLHF.

For the CDR3, the DNA is TGTGCCAGCAGCACCGGGACTGCCTACAATGAGCAGTTCTTC. It translates to CASSTGTAYNEQFF. The chain uses TRBV5-4 and TRBJ2-1; a weak D match, TRBD2 (6 bases). The CDR3 is made up of 14 amino acids. Per the germline V gene, CDR1 is SGHNT and CDR2 is YYREEE (reference sequence). Trimming cost V 4 bases and J 2 bases, with 10 bases left between them.

The chain is built from TRBV5-1 and TRBJ1-5; the D gene is possibly TRBD1 (5 bases). This CDR3 spans 15 amino acids. The germline V gene has CDR1 SGHRS and CDR2 YFSETQ. The ends were cut back, 0 bases at V and 1 base at J, with 8 bases in the middle. Here the CDR3 reads CASSLGQGSNQPQHF. CDR3 DNA: TGCGCCAGCAGCTTGGGGCAGGGAAGCAATCAGCCCCAGCATTTT.

V is TRBV7-8 and J is TRBJ2-2; tentative D call: TRBD1 (5 bases). CDR1 and CDR2 from the germline V gene are SGHVS and FQNEAQ. This CDR3 region has 14 residues. V was clipped by 5 bases and J by 1 base, with 8 bases between them. CDR3: CASSTDRNTGELFF. For the CDR3, the DNA is TGTGCCAGCAGCACCGACAGGAACACCGGGGAGCTGTTTTTT.

This sequence joins TRBV5-1 and TRBJ2-7; possibly TRBD1 for D (5 bases). Germline V gives CDR1 SGHRS, CDR2 YFSETQ. CDR3 size: 12 residues. V was cut by 7 bases and J by 6 bases, with 14 bases left in between. CDR3 amino acids: CASAAKGAEQYF. Written as DNA, the CDR3 is TGCGCCAGCGCAGCGAAAGGGGCCGAGCAGTACTTC.